This TCR beta chain was observed in a study of control samples from healthy donors and cancer patients. The CDR3 is made up of 14 amino acids. The V gene lost 2 bases and the J gene lost 6 bases, with 11 bases spanning the gap. In germline, CDR1 is MNHEY, CDR2 SVGEGT. Sequencing was performed with immunoSEQ multiplex PCR; in TCRdb, only in-frame clones are kept and a portion is missing. This repertoire comprises 150,000 to 200,000 clones; its ten largest clones make up roughly 2%. The genes are TRBV6-2 or TRBV6-3 and TRBJ1-5; D is possibly TRBD1 (5 bases). The sequence came from a woman aged 30 to 39 in good health. Source material: blood. CDR3 amino acids: CASSYLGGTQPQHF. For the CDR3, the DNA is TGTGCCAGCAGTTACCTGGGGGGAACTCAGCCCCAGCATTTT.